The clone carrying this T cell receptor (beta chain) occurred once. Antigen specificity is unknown. These data come from a study of Ad26.COV2.S vaccination and SARS-CoV-2 variants. General study findings and limits: Vaccine recipients posted higher spike-specific TCR breadth than their placebo counterparts.

The table came from immunoSEQ multiplex PCR; TCRdb's copy has only in-frame clones and leaves some out. The data hold some 450,000 clones, with around 90% observed a single time. Treatment meaning: over 15 received Ad26.COV2.S at low or high dose, single or two shots; 5 received placebo; per-sample allocation not given. Day 63 after the first injection of vaccine or placebo was the sampling time. Germline CDR1 SGDLS, CDR2 YYNGEE. V lost 3 bases and J lost 0; bases outside the gene matches: 8. This CDR3 has 17 amino acids. The receptor's source is a person between 18 and 65 years old who received the Ad26.COV2.S COVID-19 vaccine or a placebo. The genes are TRBV9 and TRBJ2-1; 8 nucleotides match TRBD2. The material was peripheral blood, obtained in a trial of Ad26.COV2.S vaccine versus placebo. CDR3 DNA: TGTGCCAGCAGCGCCCGAGTCGGGAGGGGCTCCTACAATGAGCAGTTCTTC. Encoded protein: CASSARVGRGSYNEQFF.